One and the same sample provided the 31 T cell receptor beta chains below, sequenced in a study of OX40 agonist ivuxolimab in advanced cancers. The assay was immunoSEQ multiplex PCR, and TCRdb's table has in-frame clones only and misses some. Among approximately 22,000 clones listed, 65% to 90% were seen once. The material was CD4+ or CD8+ T cells sorted from blood, obtained in a trial of the OX40 agonist ivuxolimab. The source is an adult with an advanced solid tumor such as melanoma, head and neck, liver or kidney cancer.

This sequence joins TRBV6-1 and TRBJ2-2, with 8 bases fitting TRBD1. The V and J ends lost 6 bases and 4 bases, in that order; junction bases with no gene match: 7. This CDR3 spans 15 amino acids. Germline V gene sequence: CDR1 MNHNS, CDR2 SASEGT. CDR3 amino acids: CASRDGQGGTGELFF. The CDR3 nucleotides read TGTGCCAGCAGAGACGGACAGGGCGGCACCGGGGAGCTGTTTTTT.

The rearrangement uses TRBV28 and TRBJ2-7; possibly TRBD2 for D (6 bases). Germline CDR1 MDHEN, CDR2 SYDVKM. Trimming took 4 bases from V and 4 from J, leaving 8 bases between them. The CDR3 covers 12 residues. This chain's CDR3 is CASSSGVYEQYF. The CDR3 bases are TGTGCCAGCAGTTCGGGAGTTTACGAGCAGTACTTC.

V usage is TRBV9 and J usage is TRBJ2-1, with a weak D call TRBD2 (6 bases). Germline V gene lookup returns CDR1 SGDLS and CDR2 YYNGEE. The CDR3 is 19 residues long. V lost 1 base, J lost 5 bases, and 25 bases lay in between. For the CDR3, the DNA is TGTGCCAGCAGCGTACACCCAAAGGCCACGGGCGGGGATAACAATGAGCAGTTCTTC. It yields the protein CASSVHPKATGGDNNEQFF.

The rearrangement joins TRBV11-2 to TRBJ2-3; 7 positions agree with TRBD2. Per the germline V gene, CDR1 is SGHAT and CDR2 is FQNNGV. This CDR3 is 14 amino acids long. V shed 4 bases and J 5 bases; nucleotides not matched to a gene: 6. The CDR3 region is CASSSGGVGDTQYF. CDR3 nucleotide sequence: TGTGCCAGCAGCTCTGGGGGGGTGGGAGATACGCAGTATTTT. The full variable domain, in which reference TRBV11-2 and TRBJ2-3 provide the parts outside the CDR3, is EAGVAQSPRYKIIEKRQSVAFWCNPISGHATLYWYQQILGQGPKLLIQFQNNGVVDDSQLPKDRFSAERLKGVDSTLKIQPAKLEDSAVYLCASSSGGVGDTQYFGPGTRLTVL.

This CDR3 reads CASSALTGTYEQYF. The CDR3 bases are TGTGCCAGCAGTGCCCTGACAGGCACCTACGAGCAGTACTTC. The chain links TRBV6-1 to TRBJ2-7, with D perhaps TRBD1 (6 bases). This CDR3 region has 14 residues. The germline V gene encodes CDR1 MNHNS and CDR2 SASEGT. The V end lost 4 bases, the J end lost 2 bases, and 12 bases lay between the germline ends.

V is TRBV5-4 and J is TRBJ1-2, with TRBD1 matching 8 bases. CDR1 and CDR2 from the germline V gene are SGHNT and YYREEE (reference sequence). V gave up 2 bases and J gave up 7 bases; unmatched junction bases: 7. The CDR3 is 14 residues long. CDR3 in amino acids: CASSLDRGPSGYTF. The DNA for the CDR3 is TGTGCCAGCAGCTTAGACAGGGGACCTTCTGGCTACACCTTC.

The V and J genes are TRBV28 and TRBJ2-7; D is perhaps TRBD1 (5 bases). V was clipped by 6 bases and J by 1 base, with 16 bases between them. Per germline, CDR1 MDHEN and CDR2 SYDVKM. The CDR3 loop spans 15 amino acids. DNA of the CDR3: TGTGCCAGCAGAACCGCGACAGATCGGTCCTACGAGCAGTACTTC. Protein product: CASRTATDRSYEQYF.

The V and J genes are TRBV4-3 and TRBJ2-7, with 9 bases that match TRBD2. Germline V CDR1 and CDR2: LGHNA, YSLEER. V was pared by 3 bases and J by 4 bases, with 16 bases of the junction left unmatched. CDR3 length: 18 amino acids. The CDR3 sequence: CASSQQANSGGTPYEQYF. In DNA, the CDR3 is TGCGCCAGCAGCCAGCAAGCTAATAGCGGGGGAACCCCTTACGAGCAGTACTTC.

This clone appeared a few times. The V gene is TRBV14, the J gene TRBJ2-5, with no clear D. The CDR3 totals 14 residues. Germline CDR1 reads SGHDN; CDR2 reads FVKESK. Trimming cost V 4 bases and J 4 bases, with 13 bases left between them. CDR3 DNA: TGTGCCAGCAGCCCTTCCCAGATCCTAGAGACCCAGTACTTC. Translation: CASSPSQILETQYF.

This clone was seen only once. J is TRBJ2-5 and V is TRBV15; weak D call: TRBD2 (6 bases). The V end lost 1 base, the J end lost 2 bases, and 14 bases lay between the germline ends. This CDR3 has 16 residues. Looked up from germline, CDR1 is LNHNV and CDR2 is YYDKDF (reference sequence). The CDR3 region is CATSRGGAEGQETQYF. CDR3 DNA: TGTGCCACCAGCAGAGGAGGGGCGGAGGGGCAAGAGACCCAGTACTTC.

The chain uses TRBV5-4 and TRBJ2-5; no clear D. V lost 0 bases and J lost 2, with 8 bases in between. Germline V gene data show CDR1 as SGHNT and CDR2 as YYREEE (reference sequence). CDR3 size: 14 residues. CDR3 sequence reads: CASSLGQTQETQYF. The CDR3 region has the DNA TGTGCCAGCAGCTTGGGTCAAACTCAAGAGACCCAGTACTTC.

The V and J genes are TRBV27 and TRBJ2-1; no definite D call. The V end lost 0 bases, the J end lost 5 bases, and 11 bases lay between the germline ends. Germline lookup yields CDR1 MNHEY and CDR2 SMNVEV (reference sequence). CDR3 length: 15 amino acids. The CDR3 DNA follows: TGTGCCAGCAGTTTATCGTCCCTTTGGAACAATGAGCAGTTCTTC. Translation: CASSLSSLWNNEQFF.

The rearrangement links TRBV6-1 to TRBJ1-5, with D maybe TRBD1 (5 bases). Germline V CDR1 and CDR2: MNHNS, SASEGT. V was trimmed by 7 bases and J by 3 bases, leaving 10 bases between them. This CDR3 is 13 amino acids long. CDR3 loop: CASTGPNNQPQHF. Here the CDR3 DNA reads TGTGCCAGCACGGGACCGAACAATCAGCCCCAGCATTTT.

The rearrangement joins TRBV5-6 to TRBJ1-1; 7 bases agree with TRBD1. Trimming took 0 bases from V and 6 from J; bases not matched to a gene: 5. Germline V gene data show CDR1 as SGHDT and CDR2 as YYEEEE. This CDR3 is built from 14 residues. DNA of the CDR3: TGTGCCAGCAGCTTGGACAGGGGCCGGGCTGAAGCTTTCTTT. It yields the protein CASSLDRGRAEAFF. Supplemented by reference TRBV5-6 and TRBJ1-1, the full variable domain reads DAGVTQSPTHLIKTRGQQVTLRCSPKSGHDTVSWYQQALGQGPQFIFQYYEEEERQRGNFPDRFSGHQFPNYSSELNVNALLLGDSALYLCASSLDRGRAEAFFGQGTRLTVV.

The chain joins TRBV27 to TRBJ2-2; D gene unclear. The length of the CDR3 is 17 residues. Germline CDR1 is MNHEY and CDR2 is SMNVEV (reference sequence). Trimming pared 3 bases from V and 0 bases from J, leaving 14 bases between. The CDR3 spells CASSFWRHQANTGELFF. The CDR3 nucleotides read TGTGCCAGCAGTTTCTGGCGGCACCAAGCGAACACCGGGGAGCTGTTTTTT.

This chain connects TRBV11-2 to TRBJ2-1; no firm D call. Looked up from germline, CDR1 is SGHAT and CDR2 is FQNNGV. The CDR3 covers 15 residues. Trimming cost V 1 base and J 10 bases, with 17 bases left between them. DNA for the CDR3: TGTGCCAGCAGCTTAGTCCCCCCACCTCTCGGGGAGCAGTTCTTC. This codes for CASSLVPPPLGEQFF.

The J gene is TRBJ2-1, the V gene TRBV29-1, with a tentative D call TRBD2 (5 bases). Germline V CDR1 and CDR2: SQVTM, ANQGSEA. Trimming took off 6 bases at V and 7 bases at J, with 19 bases between the two ends. This CDR3 spans 14 amino acids. CDR3 DNA: TGCAGCGTACCCTCCCCCCTAGCCCCGAATGAGCAGTTCTTC. Protein: CSVPSPLAPNEQFF.

The chain links TRBV29-1 to TRBJ2-3; 7 positions match TRBD2. The V gene's germline CDR1 is SQVTM and CDR2 ANQGSEA. The CDR3 covers 14 residues. V lost 3 bases, J lost 10 bases, and 13 bases stayed unmatched. Here the CDR3 reads CSVDAGGGEPPQYF. CDR3 in DNA: TGCAGCGTTGATGCGGGCGGGGGAGAACCACCGCAGTATTTT.

The chain is built from TRBV19 and TRBJ2-3, with 9 bases that match TRBD1. This CDR3 contains 20 residues. Trimming took 6 bases from V and 1 from J; bases not matched to a gene: 20. The germline gives CDR1 LNHDA, CDR2 SQIVND (reference sequence). CDR3 DNA sequence: TGTGCCAGTAGATCCTCCGGACAGGGGCCGGGTCAGCTGGGCACAGATACGCAGTATTTT. Protein product: CASRSSGQGPGQLGTDTQYF.

The chain recombines TRBV29-1 with TRBJ2-7; TRBD1 agrees at 7 bases. The CDR3 has 12 amino acids. The V and J ends lost 6 bases and 5 bases, in that order; junction bases with no gene match: 7. Germline loops: CDR1 SQVTM, CDR2 ANQGSEA. The CDR3 DNA follows: TGCAGCGTGGCCGGACAGGACAACGAGCAGTACTTC. Translating it yields CSVAGQDNEQYF.

In the case of this clone: At one end, the junction sequence differs from germline, possibly due to a read error. The gene calls are TRBV19 and TRBJ2-7; D call uncertain. The CDR3 length is 12 residues. Germline loops: CDR1 LNHDA, CDR2 SQIVND (reference sequence). The CDR3 DNA follows: TGCTGGCCGATACGGAGCCTCTACGAGCAGTACTTC. Translating gives CWPIRSLYEQYF.

This chain joins TRBV18 and TRBJ1-4; a possible D gene is TRBD1 (5 bases). CDR1 and CDR2 (germline): KGHSH, LQKENI. V was clipped by 3 bases and J by 6 bases, with 17 bases between them. The CDR3 has 16 residues. This CDR3 reads CASSPEQQGRDEKLFF. The CDR3 nucleotides are TGTGCCAGCTCACCGGAACAGCAGGGCCGGGATGAAAAACTGTTTTTT.

CDR3 region: CASSLIRTEYQETQYF. The CDR3 DNA follows: TGCGCCAGCAGCTTGATCAGGACCGAGTACCAAGAGACCCAGTACTTC. V is TRBV5-1 and J is TRBJ2-5; D is unresolved. The CDR3 totals 16 residues. The germline CDR1 and CDR2 sequences are SGHRS and YFSETQ. The V gene lost 1 base and the J gene lost 0 bases, with 13 bases spanning the gap. The full variable domain, its missing parts supplied by reference TRBV5-1 and TRBJ2-5, is KAGVTQTPRYLIKTRGQQVTLSCSPISGHRSVSWYQQTPGQGLQFLFEYFSETQRNKGNFPGRFSGRQFSNSRSEMNVSTLELGDSALYLCASSLIRTEYQETQYFGPGTRLLVL.

The V gene is TRBV9, the J gene TRBJ1-1; D gene ambiguous. The germline V gene has CDR1 SGDLS and CDR2 YYNGEE. Trimming cost V 0 bases and J 5 bases, with 14 bases left between them. CDR3 size: 15 residues. CDR3 coding DNA: TGTGCCAGCAGCGTAGGTCCGGGTGGGCGGACTGAAGCTTTCTTT. Translation gives CASSVGPGGRTEAFF. Drawing the rest from reference TRBV9 and TRBJ1-1, the complete variable domain is DSGVTQTPKHLITATGQRVTLRCSPRSGDLSVYWYQQSLDQGLQFLIQYYNGEERAKGNILERFSAQQFPDLHSELNLSSLELGDSALYFCASSVGPGGRTEAFFGQGTRLTVV.

As concerns this clone: Other DNA sequences in the same sample also yield this CDR3. The genes are TRBV5-1 and TRBJ1-3; no clear D gene. The CDR3 is 14 residues long. CDR1 is SGHRS and CDR2 is YFSETQ in the germline V gene. Deletions cut 0 bases from V and 1 base from J, with 5 bases between. CDR3 DNA sequence: TGCGCCAGCAGCTTGGCAGGTTCTGGAAACACCATATATTTT. Protein product: CASSLAGSGNTIYF.

This chain connects TRBV5-4 to TRBJ1-1, with D hard to call. Trimming left V 1 base short and J 4 bases short, with 5 bases between. The length of the CDR3 is 12 residues. The V gene's germline CDR1 is SGHNT and CDR2 YYREEE (reference sequence). The CDR3 bases are TGTGCCAGCAGCTTGCGAAGCACTGAAGCTTTCTTT. Residues: CASSLRSTEAFF.

The chain links TRBV19 to TRBJ1-2; 8 bases line up with TRBD1. From germline, CDR1 is LNHDA and CDR2 SQIVND (reference sequence). J gave up 3 bases and V 4 bases, and 1 base lay outside the gene matches. The CDR3 loop spans 13 amino acids. Here the CDR3 DNA reads TGTGCCAGTAGTAGGGGACAGGACTATGGCTACACCTTC. This gives the protein CASSRGQDYGYTF. Drawing the rest from reference TRBV19 and TRBJ1-2, the complete variable domain is DGGITQSPKYLFRKEGQNVTLSCEQNLNHDAMYWYRQDPGQGLRLIYYSQIVNDFQKGDIAEGYSVSREKKESFPLTVTSAQKNPTAFYLCASSRGQDYGYTFGSGTRLTVV.

The chain couples TRBV9 to TRBJ2-3, with a possible D match to TRBD1 (5 bases). Germline CDR1 reads SGDLS; CDR2 reads YYNGEE. Trimming took off 1 base at V and 2 bases at J, with 11 bases between the two ends. The CDR3 consists of 15 residues. CDR3 in amino acids: CASSVSGYATDTQYF. For the CDR3, the DNA is TGTGCCAGCAGCGTATCAGGGTATGCCACAGATACGCAGTATTTT. Variable domain in full (rest from reference TRBV9 and TRBJ2-3): DSGVTQTPKHLITATGQRVTLRCSPRSGDLSVYWYQQSLDQGLQFLIQYYNGEERAKGNILERFSAQQFPDLHSELNLSSLELGDSALYFCASSVSGYATDTQYFGPGTRLTVL.

This chain uses TRBV7-2 with TRBJ1-2, with 8 nucleotides matching TRBD1. The CDR3 runs to 16 residues. The V gene's germline CDR1 is SGHTA and CDR2 FQGNSA. Losses at the gene ends were 4 bases for V and 4 bases for J; bases not matched to a gene: 11. CDR3 bases: TGTGCCAGCAGCTCAACCCTCACGACAGGGGCCTATGGCTACACCTTC. This sequence encodes CASSSTLTTGAYGYTF.

This chain uses TRBV6-5 with TRBJ1-1, with 8 nucleotides matching TRBD1. V lost 5 bases and J lost 0; bases outside the gene matches: 5. Germline CDR1 reads MNHEY; CDR2 reads SVGAGI. The CDR3 consists of 15 residues. The CDR3 DNA reads TGTGCCAGCAGTCCAGAGGACAGGGTGAACACTGAAGCTTTCTTT. Translated: CASSPEDRVNTEAFF.

The chain is built from TRBV11-3 and TRBJ1-1, with TRBD1 matching 7 bases. Trimming cost V 5 bases and J 2 bases; bases outside gene matches: 5. The CDR3 loop spans 14 amino acids. Germline-derived CDR1 and CDR2 are SGHNT and YENEEA. The CDR3 loop is CASSITGVNTEAFF. CDR3 DNA sequence: TGTGCCAGCAGCATAACAGGGGTTAACACTGAAGCTTTCTTT.